The rows below give T cell receptor beta chains drawn from one sample of a study of blood T cell repertoires in COVID-19. TCRdb's copy holds only in-frame clones and misses some; the assay was immunoSEQ multiplex PCR. The sample lists approximately 50,000 clones; about 82% were seen once. Material: peripheral blood. The receptors derive from a woman of 80 years or more with acute or convalescent COVID-19. CDR3s include the opening cysteine and the closing phenylalanine or tryptophan. The D gene is left open where the match is weak. Some rows mark clone size as missing; the rest say once, few, many or name a class of expanded clone.

cdr3_length | j_call | d_call | v_call | clone_size | cdr3_nt | cdr3_aa
13 | TRBJ2-1 | - | TRBV20-1 | - | TGCAGTGCTAGTCTTGGTACACGAAATGAGCAGTTCTTC | CSASLGTRNEQFF
15 | TRBJ2-7 | TRBD2 | TRBV28 | - | TGTGCCAGCAGTTCCGTAGCGGGGGGTGGCTACGAGCAGTACTTC | CASSSVAGGGYEQYF
14 | TRBJ2-7 | TRBD1 | TRBV2 | - | TGTGCCAGCACAGGGACAGGGGGATTCAACGAGCAGTACTTC | CASTGTGGFNEQYF
14 | TRBJ1-1 | TRBD1 | TRBV7-3 | once | TGTGCCAGCAGCCCTCAGGGGGCAGGCACTGAAGCTTTCTTT | CASSPQGAGTEAFF
15 | TRBJ1-5 | TRBD1 | TRBV6-5 | - | TGTGCCATTACACAGGGGGGACATAGCAATCAGCCCCAGCATTTT | CAITQGGHSNQPQHF
14 | TRBJ1-1 | - | TRBV19 | few | TGTGCCAGTAGTATAGGAGGGGGAAGTAGGGAAGCTTTCTTT | CASSIGGGSREAFF
16 | TRBJ1-2 | - | TRBV9 | once | TGTGCCAGCAGCGTAGACCCCTCGGGGAGTAACTATGGCTACACCTTC | CASSVDPSGSNYGYTF
16 | TRBJ1-1 | TRBD1 | TRBV5-1 | - | TGCGCCAGCAGCTTGGCGGGGACAGGGTATAGCACTGAAGCTTTCTTT | CASSLAGTGYSTEAFF
17 | TRBJ2-2 | - | TRBV13 | - | TGTGCCAGCAGCCGGGTTATCCGACTTGCAGATACCGGGGAGCTGTTTTTT | CASSRVIRLADTGELFF
16 | TRBJ1-5 | TRBD1 | TRBV18 | few | TGTGCCAGCTCACCTAGGGGGCAGGGGGCCAGTCAGCCCCAGCATTTT | CASSPRGQGASQPQHF
13 | TRBJ1-2 | TRBD1 | TRBV5-6 | - | TGTGCCAGCAGCTGGGACAGGGACTATGGCTACACCTTC | CASSWDRDYGYTF
13 | TRBJ1-5 | - | TRBV27 | - | TGTGCCAGCAGTTTATCGACAGATCAGCCCCAGCATTTT | CASSLSTDQPQHF
14 | TRBJ2-5 | TRBD2 | TRBV5-1 | - | TGCGCCAGCAGCTTGGAGGGCGGGGGGGAGACCCAGTACTTC | CASSLEGGGETQYF
14 | TRBJ2-5 | - | TRBV6-5 | once | TGTGCCAGCAGAGTAGCGGCTAACTCAGAGACCCAGTACTTC | CASRVAANSETQYF
14 | TRBJ1-6 | TRBD1 | TRBV3-1/TRBV3-2 | - | TGTGCCAGCAGCCAAGGGGACAGACATTCACCCCTCCACTTT | CASSQGDRHSPLHF
16 | TRBJ2-1 | - | TRBV5-1 | - | TGCGCCAGCAGCTTGGGTGGGGGGGCCCCCTACAATGAGCAGTTCTTC | CASSLGGGAPYNEQFF
15 | TRBJ1-1 | TRBD1 | TRBV11-2 | - | TGTGCCAGCAGCTTAGGAGGGACAGGGAACACTGAAGCTTTCTTT | CASSLGGTGNTEAFF
15 | TRBJ1-5 | TRBD1 | TRBV2 | - | TGTGCCAGCAGGGAAGGACAGGGGAGCAATCAGCCCCAGCATTTT | CASREGQGSNQPQHF
14 | TRBJ2-5 | TRBD1 | TRBV28 | - | TGTGCCAGCAGTTTGAGGGGGCGCAGGGAGACCCAGTACTTC | CASSLRGRRETQYF
13 | TRBJ2-5 | - | TRBV3-1/TRBV3-2 | - | TGTGCCAGCAGCCAAGATCTCGTGGAGACCCAGTACTTC | CASSQDLVETQYF
18 | TRBJ1-6 | - | TRBV5-1 | - | TGCGCCAGCAGCTCTAGAGTTTTACAGGGAACGCATAATTCACCCCTCCACTTT | CASSSRVLQGTHNSPLHF
13 | TRBJ1-2 | TRBD1 | TRBV27 | - | TGTGCCAGCAGGCTCCGAGACAGGGATGGCTACACCTTC | CASRLRDRDGYTF
14 | TRBJ2-2 | - | TRBV3-1/TRBV3-2 | - | TGTGCCAGCAGCCGAGAACGCAGGGTGGGGGAGCTGTTTTTT | CASSRERRVGELFF
16 | TRBJ2-5 | TRBD2 | TRBV5-1 | - | TGCGCCAGCAGCGGCGGGACTAGCGGGGCTTGGGAGACCCAGTACTTC | CASSGGTSGAWETQYF
15 | TRBJ2-2 | - | TRBV28 | - | TGTGCCAGCAGTTTAGGTAGTCTCGCGACCGGGGAGCTGTTTTTT | CASSLGSLATGELFF
13 | TRBJ2-4 | - | TRBV19 | - | TGTGCCAGTAGCCAGTCTGTTTTGGACATTCAGTACTTC | CASSQSVLDIQYF
15 | TRBJ1-5 | TRBD1 | TRBV7-8 | - | TGTGCCAGCAGCTCGGGACAGGGTGGCAATCAGCCCCAGCATTTT | CASSSGQGGNQPQHF
13 | TRBJ2-4 | - | TRBV10-2 | - | TGCGCCAGCAGTGAGTCGACAGGTAACATTCAGTACTTC | CASSESTGNIQYF
14 | TRBJ2-7 | TRBD2 | TRBV5-6 | - | TGTGCCAGCAGCACGGGGGGGAGCTCCTACGAGCAGTACTTC | CASSTGGSSYEQYF
15 | TRBJ2-1 | TRBD2 | TRBV7-2 | - | TGTGCCAGCAGCACGGGACTAGCGGGGGGCAATGAGCAGTTCTTC | CASSTGLAGGNEQFF
16 | TRBJ2-1 | TRBD1 | TRBV10-3 | - | TGTGCCATCAGCGACCTGGGACAGCGCTCCTACAATGAGCAGTTCTTC | CAISDLGQRSYNEQFF
17 | TRBJ1-4 | - | TRBV15 | - | TGTGCCACCAGCAGAAGCCTCCCGGGGGGAACTAATGAAAAACTGTTTTTT | CATSRSLPGGTNEKLFF
14 | TRBJ1-6 | TRBD1 | TRBV28 | - | TGTGCCAGCTCACCGACAGGGGTTTTTTCACCCCTCCACTTT | CASSPTGVFSPLHF
15 | TRBJ2-2 | - | TRBV2 | - | TGTGCCAGCAGAGAGGGATATTCGAACACCGGGGAGCTGTTTTTT | CASREGYSNTGELFF
15 | TRBJ1-5 | - | TRBV6-6 | - | TGTGCCAGCAGTTACTCAGCAGGGGAGAATCAGCCCCAGCATTTT | CASSYSAGENQPQHF
13 | TRBJ2-1 | - | TRBV29-1 | - | TGCAGCCACCATAGCTTATCCGACAATGAGCAGTTCTTC | CSHHSLSDNEQFF
19 | TRBJ1-3 | - | TRBV30 | - | TGTGCCTGGAGTACGGTATCAGGGCCTCGTTTATTCTCTGGAAACACCATATATTTT | CAWSTVSGPRLFSGNTIYF
13 | TRBJ1-2 | TRBD1 | TRBV18 | - | TGTGCCAGCTCTCCTACAGGGGGCAGTGGCTACACCTTC | CASSPTGGSGYTF
14 | TRBJ1-5 | TRBD1 | TRBV5-1 | - | TGCGCCAGCAGCTTGGGACAGGGAGTTCAGCCCCAGCATTTT | CASSLGQGVQPQHF
16 | TRBJ2-1 | TRBD2 | TRBV11-2 | - | TGTGCCAGCAGCTTAGATCTTGCGGGGGGGCCTTGGGAGCAGTTCTTC | CASSLDLAGGPWEQFF
18 | TRBJ2-3 | TRBD2 | TRBV2 | - | TGTGCCAGCAGTGAGACACCGGGACTAGCGGGGGGGCAGTACACGCAGTATTTT | CASSETPGLAGGQYTQYF
14 | TRBJ1-5 | TRBD1 | TRBV3-1/TRBV3-2 | - | TGTGCCAGCAGCCAGGGACAGAGCAATCAGCCCCAGCATTTT | CASSQGQSNQPQHF
18 | TRBJ2-3 | TRBD2 | TRBV9 | - | TGTGCCAGCAGCGCTCAGGGGACTAGCGGGGGGATAATGGATACGCAGTATTTT | CASSAQGTSGGIMDTQYF
15 | TRBJ1-1 | - | TRBV5-6 | few | TGTGCCAGCAGCGGCGGCAACACCATGAACACTGAAGCTTTCTTT | CASSGGNTMNTEAFF
17 | TRBJ2-2 | TRBD2 | TRBV6-2/TRBV6-3 | - | TGTGCCAGCAGTTACCCGGGGACTAGCGGGAGGAAAGGGGAGCTGTTTTTT | CASSYPGTSGRKGELFF
15 | TRBJ2-2 | TRBD1 | TRBV28 | - | TGTGCCAGCAGTTTGTGGACAGGGTCGGGCGGGGAGCTGTTTTTT | CASSLWTGSGGELFF
12 | TRBJ1-4 | - | TRBV5-1 | - | TGCGCCAGCAGGCAGGAGGGTGAAAAACTGTTTTTT | CASRQEGEKLFF
15 | TRBJ1-2 | - | TRBV14 | many | TGTGCCAGCAGCCTCGTAAACGGATGGAGCTATGGCTACACCTTC | CASSLVNGWSYGYTF
16 | TRBJ2-5 | TRBD2 | TRBV7-7 | - | TGTGCTAGCAGCCCCACAAGCGGGAGGGGAAGAGAGACCCAGTACTTC | CASSPTSGRGRETQYF